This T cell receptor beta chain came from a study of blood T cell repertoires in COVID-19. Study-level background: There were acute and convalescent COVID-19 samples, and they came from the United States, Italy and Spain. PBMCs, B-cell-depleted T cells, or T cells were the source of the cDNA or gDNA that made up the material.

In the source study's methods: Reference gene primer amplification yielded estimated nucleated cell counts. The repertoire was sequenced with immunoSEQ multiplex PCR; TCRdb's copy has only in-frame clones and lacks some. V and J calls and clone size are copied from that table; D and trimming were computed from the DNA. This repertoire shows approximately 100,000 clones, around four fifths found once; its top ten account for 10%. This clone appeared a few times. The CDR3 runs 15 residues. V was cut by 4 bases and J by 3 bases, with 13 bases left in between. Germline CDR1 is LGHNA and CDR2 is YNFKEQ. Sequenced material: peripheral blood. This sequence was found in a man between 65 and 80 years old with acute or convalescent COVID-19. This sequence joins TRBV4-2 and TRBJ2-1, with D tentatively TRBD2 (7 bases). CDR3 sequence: CASSREGGLYNEQFF. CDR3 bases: TGTGCCAGCAGCCGGGAGGGGGGCCTCTACAATGAGCAGTTCTTC.